The 15 T cell receptor beta chains listed next were all sequenced from one sample in a study of vaccination and CD4 T cells after COVID-19. No antigens are known for them. Scientists ran DNA taken from cultured CD4+ T cells through the Oncomine TCR Beta short-read assay for sequencing. Each CDR3 protein is one row after TCRdb ran MiXCR on the PCR reads. The sample holds fewer than 10,000 distinct CDR3 sequences, about 23% seen once. Treatment noted: roughly 11-day PBMC culture with coronavirus spike peptide pools or control peptides (ViraFEST assay). Source material: cultured CD4+ T cells from blood. These receptors originate from a human donor with COVID-19.

This clonotype was seen a few times. CDR3 DNA sequence: TGCGCCAGCCCCCGGCCCTACGAGCAGTACTTC. Translating it yields CASPRPYEQYF. J is TRBJ2-7 and V is TRBV10-1; D ambiguous. There are 11 residues in the CDR3. CDR1 and CDR2 from the germline V gene are WNHNN and SYGVQD (reference sequence). V was clipped by 8 bases and J by 2 bases, with 7 bases between them.

This clonotype was detected a few times. The rearrangement uses TRBV5-1 and TRBJ1-6; D call uncertain. Germline V CDR1 and CDR2: SGHRS, YFSETQ. There are 13 residues in the CDR3. Trimming removed 0 bases at V and 8 bases at J, with 6 bases between. CDR3 coding DNA: TGCGCCAGCAGCTTGGGTAAAGATTCACCCCTCCACTTT. Translated: CASSLGKDSPLHF.

This clonotype has only a few counts. The chain links TRBV7-2 to TRBJ1-6, with TRBD1 identical over 8 bases. The CDR3 sequence is 15 residues long. J lost 10 bases, V lost 5 bases, and 10 bases had no gene match. Germline lookup yields CDR1 SGHTA and CDR2 FQGNSA. As DNA, the CDR3 is TGTGCCAGCAGCCCCGACAGGGGAGAGGCATCACCCCTCCACTTT. Translating gives CASSPDRGEASPLHF.

V gene TRBV28 combines with J gene TRBJ2-3; D remains ambiguous. Germline V gene data show CDR1 as MDHEN and CDR2 as SYDVKM. Trimming stripped 0 bases from V and 4 bases from J, with 17 bases between. The CDR3 is 17 residues long. The CDR3 spells CASSLWQPQTISDTQYF. The CDR3 nucleotides are TGTGCCAGCAGTTTATGGCAGCCACAAACCATCTCAGATACGCAGTATTTT.

The chain is built from TRBV5-4 and TRBJ1-2; 7 nucleotides align to TRBD1. CDR3 length equals 14 residues. Germline V gives CDR1 SGHNT, CDR2 YYREEE (reference sequence). V dropped 4 bases and J dropped 4; count of bases not matched to a gene: 7. In nucleotides, the CDR3 is TGTGCCAGCAGCATGGGGACAGAAACCTATGGCTACACCTTC. Translating it yields CASSMGTETYGYTF.

J is TRBJ2-5 and V is TRBV11-2; D is ambiguous. CDR3 size: 15 residues. The V gene lost 8 bases and the J gene lost 0 bases, with 16 bases spanning the gap. Germline values: CDR1 SGHAT, CDR2 FQNNGV. The CDR3 loop is CASSLDSTNQETQYF. Here the CDR3 DNA reads TGTGCCAGCTCGCTCGATTCGACAAACCAAGAGACCCAGTACTTC.

The chain links TRBV20-1 to TRBJ1-1, with D unresolved. The V and J ends lost 3 bases and 0 bases respectively, with 11 bases between them. Germline CDR1 is DFQATT and CDR2 is SNEGSKA (reference sequence). The CDR3 runs 14 residues. The CDR3 nucleotides are TGCAGTGCTAGGCAAGAACAGATGAACACTGAAGCTTTCTTT. It is translated as CSARQEQMNTEAFF.

The genes are TRBV6-5 and TRBJ2-7; TRBD2 aligns across 9 bases. From germline, CDR1 is MNHEY and CDR2 SVGAGI. After removal of 2 bases from V and 2 bases from J, the junction contained 1 base not matched to a gene. The CDR3 totals 14 residues. DNA for the CDR3: TGTGCCAGCAGTTACGAGCGGGGGGCCTACGAGCAGTACTTC. It encodes CASSYERGAYEQYF.

The CDR3 sequence: CASTLTGYGTEAFF. The CDR3 DNA reads TGTGCCAGTACTTTAACGGGGTATGGAACTGAAGCTTTCTTT. The chain has TRBV11-2 and TRBJ1-1; D gene unclear. The germline CDR1 and CDR2 sequences are SGHAT and FQNNGV. Trimming pared 9 bases from V and 5 bases from J, leaving 19 bases between. This CDR3 comprises 14 residues.

A single count supports this clonotype. This chain uses TRBV12-3 or TRBV12-4 with TRBJ2-1; D might be TRBD1 (5 bases). Trimming removed 3 bases at V and 9 bases at J, with 18 bases between. This CDR3 region has 15 residues. CDR3 residues: CASSFRQSKVGEQFF. The CDR3 nucleotides are TGTGCCAGCAGTTTTCGACAGTCCAAGGTGGGTGAGCAGTTCTTC.

This sequence joins TRBV7-4 and TRBJ1-1; 7 nucleotides match TRBD1. Germline V lookup: CDR1 SGHVT, CDR2 SQSDAQ. The CDR3 is made up of 16 amino acids. The V gene end was trimmed by 4 bases and the J gene end by 0 bases; junction bases not matched to a gene: 8. In nucleotides, the CDR3 is TGTGCCAGCAGCTCCCAGGGGGGGGCGCTGAACACTGAAGCTTTCTTT. Translating it yields CASSSQGGALNTEAFF.

In the case of this clonotype: One base away lies a much larger clone, so this may be a sequencing read error. V and J are TRBV24-1 and TRBJ2-5, with D possibly called TRBD1 or TRBD2 (5 bases each). Germline CDR1 is KGHDR and CDR2 is SFDVKD. The CDR3 totals 15 residues. The CDR3 region has the DNA TGTGCCACCAGTGACCCCGGTCCGGGGCAAGAGGCCCAGTACTTC. It encodes CATSDPGPGQEAQYF.

Sample share makes this clonotype medium-sized (0.01 to 0.1%). The rearrangement joins TRBV6-2 or TRBV6-3 to TRBJ1-2; possibly TRBD1 for D (5 bases). Germline values: CDR1 MNHEY, CDR2 SVGEGT. The CDR3 totals 14 residues. V gave up 2 bases and J gave up 6 bases, with 13 bases separating them. CDR3 sequence reads: CASSYGVRDDGYTF. DNA of the CDR3: TGTGCCAGCAGTTACGGCGTCAGGGACGATGGCTACACCTTC.

The chain couples TRBV7-9 to TRBJ2-1; unclear D gene. Germline CDR1 reads SEHNR; CDR2 reads FQNEAQ (reference sequence). V was shortened by 1 base and J by 9 bases, with 7 bases between the two germline ends. There are 12 residues in the CDR3. CDR3 sequence (DNA): TGTGCCAGCAGCTTAGAGATCGGTGAGCAGTTCTTC. Residues: CASSLEIGEQFF.

This clonotype was observed a few times. V usage is TRBV7-9 and J usage is TRBJ2-3; the match to TRBD2 covers 9 bases. Germline trimming cut 7 bases from V and 6 bases from J; bases unmatched to any gene: 11. CDR3 size: 15 residues. Germline CDR1 is SEHNR and CDR2 is FQNEAQ (reference sequence). CDR3 sequence (DNA): TGTGCCAGCAACCCGGGCGGGGGGGCCGCGGATACGCAGTATTTT. Translated, it gives CASNPGGGAADTQYF.